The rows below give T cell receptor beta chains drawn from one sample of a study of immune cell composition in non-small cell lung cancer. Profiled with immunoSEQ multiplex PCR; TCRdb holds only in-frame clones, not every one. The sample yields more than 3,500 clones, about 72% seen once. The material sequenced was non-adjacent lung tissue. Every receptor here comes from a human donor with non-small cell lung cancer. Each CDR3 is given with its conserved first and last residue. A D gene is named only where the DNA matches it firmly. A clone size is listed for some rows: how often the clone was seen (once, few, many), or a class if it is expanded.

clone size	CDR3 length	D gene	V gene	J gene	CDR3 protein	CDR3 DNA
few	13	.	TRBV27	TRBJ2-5	CASRGRIRETQYF	TGTGCCAGCAGGGGAAGGATTCGAGAGACCCAGTACTTC
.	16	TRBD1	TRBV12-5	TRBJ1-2	CASGLGGGQGNFGYTF	TGTGCTAGTGGTTTGGGGGGGGGACAGGGTAACTTTGGCTACACCTTC
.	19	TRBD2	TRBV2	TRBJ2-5	CASRNLPGLAGGPGETQYF	TGTGCCAGCAGGAACCTTCCGGGACTAGCGGGGGGGCCGGGTGAGACCCAGTACTTC
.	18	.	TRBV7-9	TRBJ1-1	CASSPRFGGGVTNTEAFF	TGTGCCAGCAGCCCCCGATTCGGAGGTGGAGTCACGAACACTGAAGCTTTCTTT
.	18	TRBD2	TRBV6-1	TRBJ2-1	CASSALRGAGGPRDEQFF	TGTGCCAGCAGTGCACTGCGGGGCGCGGGGGGGCCTAGGGATGAGCAGTTCTTC
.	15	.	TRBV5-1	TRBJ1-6	CASSLGGELNSPLHF	TGCGCCAGCAGCTTGGGGGGAGAGCTTAATTCACCCCTCCACTTT
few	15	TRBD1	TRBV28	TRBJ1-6	CASSFRTGGNSPLHF	TGTGCCAGCAGTTTCCGGACAGGGGGAAATTCACCCCTCCACTTT
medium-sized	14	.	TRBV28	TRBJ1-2	CASSLNTGNYGYTF	TGTGCCAGCAGTCTTAACACGGGCAACTATGGCTACACCTTC
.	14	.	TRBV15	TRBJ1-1	CATSKGDRNTEAFF	TGTGCCACCAGCAAAGGTGATAGGAACACTGAAGCTTTCTTT
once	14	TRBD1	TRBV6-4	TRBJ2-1	CASRSDRGLDEQFF	TGTGCCAGCAGATCGGACAGGGGGCTCGATGAGCAGTTCTTC
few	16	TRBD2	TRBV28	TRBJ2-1	CASSFSGTSGHNEQFF	TGTGCCAGCAGTTTTTCTGGGACTAGCGGGCACAATGAGCAGTTCTTC
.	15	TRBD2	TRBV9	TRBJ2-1	CASSRGAGGRHEQFF	TGTGCCAGCAGCCGGGGGGCGGGGGGCCGGCATGAGCAGTTCTTC
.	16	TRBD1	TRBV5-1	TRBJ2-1	CASSFRTGAVYNEQFF	TGCGCCAGCAGCTTTAGAACAGGGGCGGTCTACAATGAGCAGTTCTTC
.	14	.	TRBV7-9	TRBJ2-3	CASSLAGLEDTQYF	TGTGCCAGCAGCTTAGCGGGACTCGAGGATACGCAGTATTTT
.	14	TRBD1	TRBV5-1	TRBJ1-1	CASSWATDRGTKVF	TGCGCCAGCAGCTGGGCAACTGACAGGGGTACTAAAGTCTTT
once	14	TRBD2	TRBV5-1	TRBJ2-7	CASSPGLAGNEQYF	TGCGCCAGCAGCCCGGGACTAGCGGGGAACGAGCAGTACTTC
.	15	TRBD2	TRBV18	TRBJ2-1	CASSLMTSFWGEQFF	TGTGCCAGCTCACTTATGACTAGCTTTTGGGGTGAGCAGTTCTTC
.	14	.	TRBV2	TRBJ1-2	CASSERTAGYGYTF	TGTGCCAGCAGTGAGCGGACGGCGGGCTATGGCTACACCTTC
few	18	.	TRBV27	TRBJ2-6	CASSLYRGTYSGANVLTF	TGTGCCAGCAGTTTATATCGGGGAACGTACTCTGGGGCCAACGTCCTGACTTTC
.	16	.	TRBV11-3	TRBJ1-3	CASSPGRVSSGNTIYF	TGTGCCAGCAGCCCGGGGCGGGTAAGCTCTGGAAACACCATATATTTT
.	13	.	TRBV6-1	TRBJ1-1	CATSPRLNTEAFF	TGTGCCACCTCACCTAGGTTGAACACTGAAGCTTTCTTT
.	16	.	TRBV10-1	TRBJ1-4	CASSDPHHATNEKLFF	TGCGCCAGCAGTGATCCCCACCATGCAACTAATGAAAAACTGTTTTTT
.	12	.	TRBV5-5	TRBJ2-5	CASSPRTTEQYF	TGTGCCAGCAGCCCGAGAACCACGGAGCAGTACTTC
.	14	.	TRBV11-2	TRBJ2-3	CASSFNARQDTQYF	TGTGCCAGCAGCTTTAATGCCCGACAGGATACGCAGTATTTT
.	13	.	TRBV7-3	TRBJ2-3	CASSSGEGNTQYF	TGTGCCAGCAGCTCCGGTGAGGGGAATACGCAGTATTTT
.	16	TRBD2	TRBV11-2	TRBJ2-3	CASSFAGTSRGDTQYF	TGTGCCAGCAGCTTCGCCGGGACTAGCAGGGGAGATACGCAGTATTTT
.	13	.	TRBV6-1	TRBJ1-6	CASSREANSPLHF	TGTGCCAGCAGTAGGGAGGCTAATTCACCCCTCCACTTT
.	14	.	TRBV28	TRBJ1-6	CASNPYRENSPLHF	TGTGCCAGCAACCCCTACAGGGAAAATTCACCCCTCCACTTT
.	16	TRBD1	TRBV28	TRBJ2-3	CASSLSYQGASDTQYF	TGTGCCAGCAGTTTATCGTATCAGGGGGCATCAGATACGCAGTATTTT
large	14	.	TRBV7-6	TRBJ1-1	CASSLQAGNTEAFF	TGTGCCAGCAGCCTCCAGGCCGGGAACACTGAAGCTTTCTTT
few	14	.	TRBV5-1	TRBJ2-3	CASSLEGGTDTQYF	TGCGCCAGCAGCTTGGAAGGGGGCACAGATACGCAGTATTTT
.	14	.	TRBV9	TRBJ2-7	CASSVASANVEQYF	TGTGCCAGCAGCGTAGCTTCGGCCAACGTCGAGCAGTACTTC
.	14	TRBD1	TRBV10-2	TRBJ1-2	CASRGRTGGDGYTF	TGCGCCAGCAGAGGAAGGACAGGGGGCGATGGCTACACCTTC
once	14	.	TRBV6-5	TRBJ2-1	CASSYSGRNNEQFF	TGTGCCAGCAGTTACTCTGGCAGAAACAATGAGCAGTTCTTC
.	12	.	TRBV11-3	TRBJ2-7	CASSLNPYEQYF	TGTGCCAGCAGCTTAAATCCCTACGAGCAGTACTTC
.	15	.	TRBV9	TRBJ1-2	CASSVEQSGLYGYTF	TGTGCCAGCAGCGTAGAACAGTCTGGACTCTATGGCTACACCTTC
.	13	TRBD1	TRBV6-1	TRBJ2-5	CASSEGGQEAQYF	TGTGCCAGCAGTGAAGGCGGACAGGAGGCCCAGTACTTC